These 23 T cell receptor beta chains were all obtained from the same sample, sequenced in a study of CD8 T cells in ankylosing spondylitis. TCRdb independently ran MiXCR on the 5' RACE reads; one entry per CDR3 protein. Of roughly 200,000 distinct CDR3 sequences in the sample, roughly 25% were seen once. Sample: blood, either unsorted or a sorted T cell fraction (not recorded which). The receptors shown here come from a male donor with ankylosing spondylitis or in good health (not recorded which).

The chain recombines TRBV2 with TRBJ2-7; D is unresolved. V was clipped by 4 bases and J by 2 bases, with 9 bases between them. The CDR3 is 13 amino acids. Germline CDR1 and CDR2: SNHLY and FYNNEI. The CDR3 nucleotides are TGTGCCAGCAGTGTGACTGCGACCTACGAGCAGTACTTC. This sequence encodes CASSVTATYEQYF.

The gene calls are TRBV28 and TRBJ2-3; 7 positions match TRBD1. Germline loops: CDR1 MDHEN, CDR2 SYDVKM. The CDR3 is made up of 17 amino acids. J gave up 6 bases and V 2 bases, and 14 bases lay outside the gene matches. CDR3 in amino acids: CASSLTVRGPGKDTQYF. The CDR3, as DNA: TGTGCCAGCAGTTTAACAGTGAGGGGGCCTGGGAAGGATACGCAGTATTTT.

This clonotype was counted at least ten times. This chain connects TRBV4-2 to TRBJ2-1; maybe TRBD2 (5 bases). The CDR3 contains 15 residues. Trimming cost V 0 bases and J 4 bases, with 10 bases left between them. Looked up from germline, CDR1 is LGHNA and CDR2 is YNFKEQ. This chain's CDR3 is CASSQDPGMYNEQFF. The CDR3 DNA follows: TGTGCCAGCAGCCAAGACCCCGGGATGTACAATGAGCAGTTCTTC.

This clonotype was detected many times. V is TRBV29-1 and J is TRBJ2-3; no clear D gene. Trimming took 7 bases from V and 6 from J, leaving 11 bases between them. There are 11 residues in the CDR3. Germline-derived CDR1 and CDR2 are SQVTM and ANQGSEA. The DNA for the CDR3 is TGCAGCGCCCCGATGGGGGATACGCAGTATTTT. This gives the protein CSAPMGDTQYF.

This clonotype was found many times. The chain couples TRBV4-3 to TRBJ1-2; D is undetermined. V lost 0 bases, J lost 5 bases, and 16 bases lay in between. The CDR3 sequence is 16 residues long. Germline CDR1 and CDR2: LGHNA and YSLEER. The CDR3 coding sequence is TGCGCCAGCAGCCAAGATCCTCAGGCGGGTAGATATGGCTACACCTTC. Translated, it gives CASSQDPQAGRYGYTF.

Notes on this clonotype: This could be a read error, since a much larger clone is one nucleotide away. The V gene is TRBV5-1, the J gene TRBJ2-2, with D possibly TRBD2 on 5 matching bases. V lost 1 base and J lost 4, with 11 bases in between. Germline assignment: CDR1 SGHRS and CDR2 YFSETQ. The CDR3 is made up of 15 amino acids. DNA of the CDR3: TGCGCCAGCAGCTTGATGGGAGAGGGCACCGGGGAGCTGTTTTTT. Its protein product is CASSLMGEGTGELFF. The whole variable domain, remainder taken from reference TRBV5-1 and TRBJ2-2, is KAGVTQTPRYLIKTRGQQVTLSCSPISGHRSVSWYQQTPGQGLQFLFEYFSETQRNKGNFPGRFSGRQFSNSRSEMNVSTLELGDSALYLCASSLMGEGTGELFFGEGSRLTVL.

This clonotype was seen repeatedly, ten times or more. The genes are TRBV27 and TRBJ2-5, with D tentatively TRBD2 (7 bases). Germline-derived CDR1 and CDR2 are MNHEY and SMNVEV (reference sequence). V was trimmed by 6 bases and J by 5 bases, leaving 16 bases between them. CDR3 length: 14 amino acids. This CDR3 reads CASSVGGGRETQYF. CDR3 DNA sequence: TGTGCCAGCAGCGTGGGAGGGGGGAGGGAGACCCAGTACTTC.

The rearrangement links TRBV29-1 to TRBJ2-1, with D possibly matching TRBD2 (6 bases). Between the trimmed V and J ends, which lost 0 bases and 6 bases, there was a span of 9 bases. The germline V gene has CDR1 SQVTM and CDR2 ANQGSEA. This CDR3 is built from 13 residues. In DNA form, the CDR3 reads TGCAGCGTTGAAGATGGAGGGTCCAATGAGCAGTTCTTC. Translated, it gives CSVEDGGSNEQFF.

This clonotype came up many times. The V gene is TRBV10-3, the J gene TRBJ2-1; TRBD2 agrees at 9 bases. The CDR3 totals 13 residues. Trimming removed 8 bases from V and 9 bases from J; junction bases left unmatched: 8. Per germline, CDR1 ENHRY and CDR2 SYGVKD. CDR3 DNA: TGTGCCATCCTGGGGCGGGAGGGCGGTGAGCAGTTCTTC. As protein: CAILGREGGEQFF.

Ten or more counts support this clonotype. The CDR3 nucleotides are TGCGCCAGCAGCCAAGACAGCGCGTACACCGGGGAGCTGTTTTTT. Protein sequence: CASSQDSAYTGELFF. This sequence joins TRBV4-1 and TRBJ2-2; D gene unclear. The CDR3 extends over 15 amino acids. Germline loops: CDR1 MGHRA, CDR2 YSYEKL. V lost 0 bases to trimming and J lost 3 bases, with 8 bases between them.

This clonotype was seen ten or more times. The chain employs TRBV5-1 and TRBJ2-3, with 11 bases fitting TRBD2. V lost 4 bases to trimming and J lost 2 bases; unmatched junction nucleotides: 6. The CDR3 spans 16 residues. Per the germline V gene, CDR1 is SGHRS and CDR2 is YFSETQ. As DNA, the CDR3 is TGCGCCAGCAGCGCCGGACTAGCGGGCAACACAGATACGCAGTATTTT. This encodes CASSAGLAGNTDTQYF.

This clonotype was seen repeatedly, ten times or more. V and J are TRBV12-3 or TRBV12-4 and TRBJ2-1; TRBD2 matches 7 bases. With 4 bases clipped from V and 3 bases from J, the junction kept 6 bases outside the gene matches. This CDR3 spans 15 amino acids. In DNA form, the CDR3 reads TGTGCCAGCAGTTCCCGCGAGCGGGACTACAATGAGCAGTTCTTC. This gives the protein CASSSRERDYNEQFF.

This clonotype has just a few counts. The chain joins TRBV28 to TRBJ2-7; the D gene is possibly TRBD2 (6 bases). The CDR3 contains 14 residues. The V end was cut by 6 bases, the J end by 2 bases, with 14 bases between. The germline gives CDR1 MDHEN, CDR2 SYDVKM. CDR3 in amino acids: CASRSGLPPYEQYF. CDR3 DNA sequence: TGTGCCAGCAGGTCGGGACTTCCCCCCTACGAGCAGTACTTC.

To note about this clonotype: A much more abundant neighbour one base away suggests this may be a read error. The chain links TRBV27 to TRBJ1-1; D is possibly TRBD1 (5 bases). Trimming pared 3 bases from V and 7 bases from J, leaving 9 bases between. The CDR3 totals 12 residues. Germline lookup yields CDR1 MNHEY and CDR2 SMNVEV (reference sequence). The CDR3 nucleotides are TGTGCCAGCAGTTTCAGGGTGGGTGAAGCTTTCTTT. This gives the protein CASSFRVGEAFF.

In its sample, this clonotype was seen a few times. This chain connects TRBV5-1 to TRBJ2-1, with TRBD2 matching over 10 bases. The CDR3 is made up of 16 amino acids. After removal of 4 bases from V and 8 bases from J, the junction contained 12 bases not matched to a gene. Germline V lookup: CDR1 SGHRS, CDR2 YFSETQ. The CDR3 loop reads CASSRTGLAATDEQFF. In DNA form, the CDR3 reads TGCGCCAGCAGCAGAACAGGACTAGCGGCCACCGATGAGCAGTTCTTC.

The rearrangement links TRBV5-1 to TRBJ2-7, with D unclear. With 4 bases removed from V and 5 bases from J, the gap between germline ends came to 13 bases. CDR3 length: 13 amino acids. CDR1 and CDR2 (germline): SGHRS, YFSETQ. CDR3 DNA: TGCGCCAGCAGCCCTAGGGCAGGCGACGAGCAGTACTTC. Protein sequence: CASSPRAGDEQYF.

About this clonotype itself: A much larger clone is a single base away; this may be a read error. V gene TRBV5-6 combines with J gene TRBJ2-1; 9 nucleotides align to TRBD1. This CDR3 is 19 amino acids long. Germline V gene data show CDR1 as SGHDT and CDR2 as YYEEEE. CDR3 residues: CVSSRRGQGSRSSYNEQFF. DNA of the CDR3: TGTGTCAGCAGCCGGAGGGGACAGGGTTCCCGGAGCTCCTACAATGAGCAGTTCTTC.

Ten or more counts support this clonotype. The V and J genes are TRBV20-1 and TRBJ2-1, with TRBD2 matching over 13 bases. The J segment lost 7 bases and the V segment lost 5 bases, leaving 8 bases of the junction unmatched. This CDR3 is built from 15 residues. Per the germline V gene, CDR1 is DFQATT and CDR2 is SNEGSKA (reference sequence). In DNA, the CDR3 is TGCAGTGCTGGGACTAGCGGGATGGTGTGGAATGAGCAGTTCTTC. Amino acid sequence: CSAGTSGMVWNEQFF.

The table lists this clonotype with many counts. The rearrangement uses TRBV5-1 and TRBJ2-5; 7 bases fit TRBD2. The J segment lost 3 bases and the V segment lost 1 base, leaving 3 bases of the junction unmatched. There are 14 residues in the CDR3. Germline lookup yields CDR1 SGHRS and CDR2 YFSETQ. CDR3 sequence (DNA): TGCGCCAGCAGCTTGAGACTAGCTAAAGAGACCCAGTACTTC. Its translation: CASSLRLAKETQYF.

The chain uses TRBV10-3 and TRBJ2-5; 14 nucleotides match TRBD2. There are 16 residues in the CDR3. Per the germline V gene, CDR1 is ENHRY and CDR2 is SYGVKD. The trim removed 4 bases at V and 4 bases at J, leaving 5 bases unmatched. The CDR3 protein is CAISATGTSGRETQYF. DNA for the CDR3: TGTGCCATCAGTGCAACCGGGACTAGCGGGAGAGAGACCCAGTACTTC.

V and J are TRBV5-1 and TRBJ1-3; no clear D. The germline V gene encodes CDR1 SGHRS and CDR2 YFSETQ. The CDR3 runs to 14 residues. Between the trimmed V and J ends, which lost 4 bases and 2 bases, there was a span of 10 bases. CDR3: CASSMTGTGNTIYF. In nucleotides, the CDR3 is TGCGCCAGCAGCATGACTGGGACTGGAAACACCATATATTTT. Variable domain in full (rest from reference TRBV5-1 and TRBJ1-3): KAGVTQTPRYLIKTRGQQVTLSCSPISGHRSVSWYQQTPGQGLQFLFEYFSETQRNKGNFPGRFSGRQFSNSRSEMNVSTLELGDSALYLCASSMTGTGNTIYFGEGSWLTVV.

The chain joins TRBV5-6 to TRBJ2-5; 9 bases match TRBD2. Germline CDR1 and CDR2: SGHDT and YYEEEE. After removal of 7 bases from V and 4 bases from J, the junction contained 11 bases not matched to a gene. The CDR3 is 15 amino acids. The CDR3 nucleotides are TGTGCCAGCGTCCTCCGTTCAGCGGGGGGAGAGACCCAGTACTTC. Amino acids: CASVLRSAGGETQYF.

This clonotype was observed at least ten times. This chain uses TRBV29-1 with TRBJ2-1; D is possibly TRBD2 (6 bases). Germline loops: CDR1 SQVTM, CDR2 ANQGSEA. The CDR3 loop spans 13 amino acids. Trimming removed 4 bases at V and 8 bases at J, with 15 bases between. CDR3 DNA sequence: TGCAGCGTTGGATTACGAGTAGCGGATGAGCAGTTCTTC. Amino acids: CSVGLRVADEQFF.